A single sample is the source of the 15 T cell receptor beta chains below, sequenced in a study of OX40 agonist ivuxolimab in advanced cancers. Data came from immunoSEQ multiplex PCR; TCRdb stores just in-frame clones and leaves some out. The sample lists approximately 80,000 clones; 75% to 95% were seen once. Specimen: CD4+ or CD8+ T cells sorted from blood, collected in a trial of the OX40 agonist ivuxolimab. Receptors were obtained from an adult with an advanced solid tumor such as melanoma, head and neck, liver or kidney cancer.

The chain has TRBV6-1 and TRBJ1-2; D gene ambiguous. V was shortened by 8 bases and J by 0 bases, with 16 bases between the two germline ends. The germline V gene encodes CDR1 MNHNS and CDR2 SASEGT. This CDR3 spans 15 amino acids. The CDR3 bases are TGTGCCAGCTCCCCCTTTATTTTCTCTAACTATGGCTACACCTTC. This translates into CASSPFIFSNYGYTF.

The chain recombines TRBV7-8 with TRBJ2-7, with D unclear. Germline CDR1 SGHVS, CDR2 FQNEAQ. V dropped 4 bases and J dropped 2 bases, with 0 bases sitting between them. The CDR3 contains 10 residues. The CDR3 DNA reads TGTGCCAGCAGCTCCTACGAGCAGTACTTC. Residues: CASSSYEQYF.

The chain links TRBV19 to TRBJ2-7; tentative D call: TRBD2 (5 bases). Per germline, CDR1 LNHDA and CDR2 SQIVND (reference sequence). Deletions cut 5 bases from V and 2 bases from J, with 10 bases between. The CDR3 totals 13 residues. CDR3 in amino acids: CASSSEGTYEQYF. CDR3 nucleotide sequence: TGTGCCAGTAGTTCAGAGGGTACCTACGAGCAGTACTTC.

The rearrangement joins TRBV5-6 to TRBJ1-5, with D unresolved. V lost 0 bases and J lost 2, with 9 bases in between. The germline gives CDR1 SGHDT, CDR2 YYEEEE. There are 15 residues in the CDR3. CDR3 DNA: TGTGCCAGCAGCTTGGGAAACCTTGGCAATCAGCCCCAGCATTTT. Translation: CASSLGNLGNQPQHF.

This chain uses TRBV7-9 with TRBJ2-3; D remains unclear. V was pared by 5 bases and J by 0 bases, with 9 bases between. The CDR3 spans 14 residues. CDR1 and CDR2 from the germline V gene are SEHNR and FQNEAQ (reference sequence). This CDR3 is CASSPADSTDTQYF. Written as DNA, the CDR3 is TGTGCCAGCAGCCCAGCAGATAGCACAGATACGCAGTATTTT.

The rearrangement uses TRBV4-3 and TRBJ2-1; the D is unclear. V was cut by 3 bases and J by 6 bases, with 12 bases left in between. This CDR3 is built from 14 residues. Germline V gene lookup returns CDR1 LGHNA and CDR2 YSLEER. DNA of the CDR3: TGCGCCAGCAGCCAGGTGGGTCCCCTCAATGAGCAGTTCTTC. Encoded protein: CASSQVGPLNEQFF.

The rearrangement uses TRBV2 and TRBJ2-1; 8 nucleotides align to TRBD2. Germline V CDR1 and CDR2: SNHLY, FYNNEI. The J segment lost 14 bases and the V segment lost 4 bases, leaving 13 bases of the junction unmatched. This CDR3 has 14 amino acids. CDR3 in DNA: TGTGCCAGCAGTGGGTCGGGGGGGCCGTCACTGGAGTTCTTC. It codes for CASSGSGGPSLEFF.

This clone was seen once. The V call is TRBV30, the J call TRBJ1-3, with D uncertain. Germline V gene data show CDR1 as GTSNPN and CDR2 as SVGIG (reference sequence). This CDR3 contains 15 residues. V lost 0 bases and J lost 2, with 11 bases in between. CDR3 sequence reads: CAWSVLGRAGNTIYF. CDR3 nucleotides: TGTGCCTGGAGTGTACTAGGGAGGGCTGGAAACACCATATATTTT. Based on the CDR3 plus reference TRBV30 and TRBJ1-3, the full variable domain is SQTIHQWPATLVQPVGSPLSLECTVEGTSNPNLYWYRQAAGRGLQLLFYSVGIGQISSEVPQNLSASRPQDRQFILSSKKLLLSDSGFYLCAWSVLGRAGNTIYFGEGSWLTVV.

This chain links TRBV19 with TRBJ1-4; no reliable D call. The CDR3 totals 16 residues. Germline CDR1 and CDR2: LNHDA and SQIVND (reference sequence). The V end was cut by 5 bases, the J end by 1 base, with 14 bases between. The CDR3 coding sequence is TGTGCCAGTAGTGGGGTGAACGACGTAACTAATGAAAAACTGTTTTTT. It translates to CASSGVNDVTNEKLFF.

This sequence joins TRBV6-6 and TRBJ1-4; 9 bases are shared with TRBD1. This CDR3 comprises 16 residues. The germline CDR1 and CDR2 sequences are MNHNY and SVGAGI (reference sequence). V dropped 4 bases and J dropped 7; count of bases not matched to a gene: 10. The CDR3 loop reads CASSSYGQGRFEKLFF. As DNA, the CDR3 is TGTGCCAGCAGTTCGTACGGACAGGGGAGGTTTGAAAAACTGTTTTTT.

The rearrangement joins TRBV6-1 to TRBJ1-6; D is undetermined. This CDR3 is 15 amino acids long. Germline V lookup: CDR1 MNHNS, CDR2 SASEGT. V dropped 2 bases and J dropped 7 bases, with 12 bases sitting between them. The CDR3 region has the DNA TGTGCCAGCAGTGAATACCGAAGTTCCAATTCACCCCTCCACTTT. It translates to CASSEYRSSNSPLHF.

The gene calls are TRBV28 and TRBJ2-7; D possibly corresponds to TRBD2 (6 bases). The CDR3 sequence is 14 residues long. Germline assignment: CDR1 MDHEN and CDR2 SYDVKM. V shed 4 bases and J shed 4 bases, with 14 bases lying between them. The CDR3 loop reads CASSYRGLSYEQYF. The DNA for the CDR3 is TGTGCCAGCAGTTACCGCGGACTAAGTTACGAGCAGTACTTC.

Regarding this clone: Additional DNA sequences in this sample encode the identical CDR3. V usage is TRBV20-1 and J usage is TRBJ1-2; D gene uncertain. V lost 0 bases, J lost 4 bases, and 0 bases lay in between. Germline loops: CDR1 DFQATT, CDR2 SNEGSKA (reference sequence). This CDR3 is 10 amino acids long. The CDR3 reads CSARDYGYTF. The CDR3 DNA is TGCAGTGCTAGAGACTATGGCTACACCTTC.

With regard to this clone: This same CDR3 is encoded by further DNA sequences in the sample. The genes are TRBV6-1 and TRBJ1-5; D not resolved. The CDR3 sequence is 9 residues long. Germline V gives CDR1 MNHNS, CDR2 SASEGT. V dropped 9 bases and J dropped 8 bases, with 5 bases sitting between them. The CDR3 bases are TGTGCCAGTTCGGAGCCCCAGCATTTT. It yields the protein CASSEPQHF.

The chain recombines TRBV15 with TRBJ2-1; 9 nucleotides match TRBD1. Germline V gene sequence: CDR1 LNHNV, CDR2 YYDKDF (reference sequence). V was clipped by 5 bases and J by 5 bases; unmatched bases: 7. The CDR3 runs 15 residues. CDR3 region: CATSVGQGQDNEQFF. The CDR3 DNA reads TGTGCCACCAGCGTAGGACAGGGGCAAGACAATGAGCAGTTCTTC.